Listed below are T cell receptor beta chains from one sample, sequenced in a study of beta chain features in type 1 diabetes. Profiling relied on immunoSEQ multiplex PCR, and the TCRdb table lists in-frame clones only, not all of them. The data show hundreds of thousands of clones, 13% seen once. Sequenced: naive CD4+ T cells from blood. The receptors come from a man in his late teens or twenties with type 1 diabetes. Both conserved end residues are part of each CDR3. Each record gives: V gene, J gene, D gene, CDR3 protein. A D gene is named only where the DNA matches it firmly.

TRBV9	TRBJ2-5	TRBD1	CASSVEGARETQYF
TRBV6-5	TRBJ1-5	.	CASSFQGEVGNQPQHF
TRBV19	TRBJ2-1	TRBD2	CASSILIWSPSGHNEQFF
TRBV30	TRBJ2-1	TRBD1	CAWSYGTGGGNEQFF
TRBV29-1	TRBJ2-3	.	CSVVLTITDTQYF
TRBV4-1	TRBJ2-3	.	CASSQGLRTDTQYF
TRBV9	TRBJ1-1	TRBD1	CASSVLDRGNTEAFF
TRBV28	TRBJ1-4	.	CASSLGREGKLFF
TRBV7-9	TRBJ1-5	.	CASSPGRGNQPQHF
TRBV9	TRBJ2-7	.	CASSDGGGGLGEQYF
TRBV2	TRBJ1-2	.	CASRDPGQVGYTF
TRBV5-6	TRBJ2-3	.	CASRQRGTGTDTQYF
TRBV29-1	TRBJ2-3	.	CSVEGATSTDTQYF
TRBV10-3	TRBJ2-1	.	CAISESSVDEQFF
TRBV10-3	TRBJ1-6	.	CAISDEVRGAGTDPYSPLHF
TRBV30	TRBJ1-6	.	CASTDRVSPLHF
TRBV7-9	TRBJ2-5	.	CASSGQETQYF
TRBV7-9	TRBJ1-1	.	CASSVPGLPLTTEAFF
TRBV6-1	TRBJ1-4	.	CASSEALLSADEKLFF
TRBV9	TRBJ1-2	.	CASSVGGPGYGYTF
TRBV28	TRBJ2-1	TRBD2	CASSLWPSGNSDNEQFF
TRBV7-9	TRBJ2-6	TRBD1	CASSLRQGLKGANVLTF
TRBV25-1	TRBJ1-2	.	CASSPSGSFPYGYTF
TRBV20-1	TRBJ2-5	.	CSARVLETQYF
TRBV5-4	TRBJ1-1	TRBD1	CASSPDRGDTEAFF
TRBV5-1	TRBJ2-1	.	CASSLGQAGYNEQFF
TRBV5-1	TRBJ1-2	.	CASSLGSSQSYGYTF
TRBV9	TRBJ2-7	TRBD2	CASSVGSSGGNEQYF
TRBV30	TRBJ2-5	TRBD1	CACIRGTGIQETQYF
TRBV25-1	TRBJ1-1	TRBD1	CASSFGQDINEAFF
TRBV7-2	TRBJ1-2	.	CASSINQGYGYTF
TRBV7-2	TRBJ2-7	.	CASSLDPSEPYF
TRBV6-5	TRBJ1-6	.	CASSYSGEAGLLHF